A selection of T cell receptor beta chains follows, all from one sample in a study of Ad26.COV2.S vaccination and SARS-CoV-2 variants. Clones were read by immunoSEQ multiplex PCR, and TCRdb kept only the in-frame ones, dropping some. In the table there are 350,000 to 500,000 clones, roughly 88% of which are singletons. Sequenced material: peripheral blood, taken in a trial of Ad26.COV2.S vaccine versus placebo. The source of these receptors is a person between 18 and 60 years old who received the Ad26.COV2.S COVID-19 vaccine or a placebo. The CDR3 runs from the conserved cysteine through the conserved F or W. A D gene is named only where the DNA matches it firmly. A clone size is listed for some rows: how often the clone was seen (once, few, many), or a class if it is expanded.

J gene | V gene | D gene | clone size | CDR3 DNA | CDR3 protein
TRBJ2-1 | TRBV6-2/TRBV6-3 | . | . | TGTGCCAGCAGTTATGGAAACCTTGAGCAGTTCTTC | CASSYGNLEQFF
TRBJ2-7 | TRBV21-1 | . | . | TGTGCCAGCAGCAACCCTGGGACAGGGTCTGACGAGCAGTACTTC | CASSNPGTGSDEQYF
TRBJ2-2 | TRBV7-2 | . | . | TGTGCCAGCAGCCCCCGGGGAGCCCCGAACACCGGGGAGCTGTTTTTT | CASSPRGAPNTGELFF
TRBJ2-1 | TRBV7-3 | TRBD2 | . | TGTGCCAGCAGCCAAGGGCTAGCGGGAGGGGGGAATGAGCAGTTCTTC | CASSQGLAGGGNEQFF
TRBJ1-3 | TRBV5-6 | . | . | TGTGCCAGCAGCTTGGGATTTGGGTCGAGCTCTGGAAACACCATATATTTT | CASSLGFGSSSGNTIYF
TRBJ1-2 | TRBV20-1 | . | . | TGCAGTGCAGGAGGGGTTTATGGCTACACCTTC | CSAGGVYGYTF
TRBJ2-1 | TRBV12-3/TRBV12-4 | . | . | TGTGCCAGCAGTTTTACCGGGGTCAGTGAGCAGTTCTTC | CASSFTGVSEQFF
TRBJ1-2 | TRBV4-3 | TRBD1 | . | TGCGCCAGCAGCCAATCATCGACAGGGTCTGGATATGGCTACACCTTC | CASSQSSTGSGYGYTF
TRBJ2-2 | TRBV9 | TRBD1 | . | TGTGCCAGCAGCGCCGTAAGAACAGGGGTCACCGGGGAGCTGTTTTTT | CASSAVRTGVTGELFF
TRBJ1-2 | TRBV18 | . | . | TGTGCCAGCTCACCACGGGGGGTAGGCTATGGCTACACCTTC | CASSPRGVGYGYTF
TRBJ1-2 | TRBV7-8 | . | . | TGTGCCAGCAGCTTAGTCGGGGGGGGAGCGAATGGCTACACCTTC | CASSLVGGGANGYTF
TRBJ2-1 | TRBV6-4 | TRBD2 | . | TGTGCCAGCAGTTCCGCGGGGGACAATGAGCAGTTCTTC | CASSSAGDNEQFF
TRBJ2-1 | TRBV29-1 | TRBD2 | . | TGCAGCATTTCGGGGGGGTGGTTCGTAGAGCAGTTCTTC | CSISGGWFVEQFF
TRBJ2-1 | TRBV5-8 | TRBD1 | . | TGTGCCAGCAGCTTGTCACCCGGGACAGGGAATGTTGAGCAGTTCTTC | CASSLSPGTGNVEQFF
TRBJ1-5 | TRBV15 | . | once | TGTGCCACCAGCAGAGTGCGGGGTCTGGGAGACCAGCCCCAGCATTTT | CATSRVRGLGDQPQHF
TRBJ1-5 | TRBV19 | TRBD1 | . | TGTGCCAGTAGTGCGGGGCCGGGACAGAGACCCAATCAGCCCCAGCATTTT | CASSAGPGQRPNQPQHF
TRBJ2-2 | TRBV7-9 | . | . | TGTGCCAGCAGCTTTATGGGGGCTGGGGAGCTGTTTTTT | CASSFMGAGELFF
TRBJ2-7 | TRBV5-1 | . | . | TGCGCCAGCAGCGACTCGAGCGGACCTTACGAGCAGTACTTC | CASSDSSGPYEQYF
TRBJ2-7 | TRBV7-9 | . | . | TGTGCCAGCAGCCCCGCGCTAGGGCCCGCCCACGAGCAGTACTTC | CASSPALGPAHEQYF
TRBJ2-1 | TRBV13 | TRBD2 | . | TGTGCCAGCAGCCGGGAGGACAATGAGCAGTTCTTC | CASSREDNEQFF
TRBJ2-7 | TRBV4-1 | TRBD2 | . | TGCGCCAGCAGCCAAGGAGGTAGCGGGAGTCCAGGCGAGCAGTACTTC | CASSQGGSGSPGEQYF
TRBJ1-2 | TRBV28 | TRBD1 | . | TGTGCCAGCAGTTTATTCGGGGACAGTAACTATGGCTACACCTTC | CASSLFGDSNYGYTF
TRBJ2-3 | TRBV5-1 | TRBD2 | . | TGCGCCAGCAGCCCCCTACTAGCGGGAGGTCGGACAGATACGCAGTATTTT | CASSPLLAGGRTDTQYF
TRBJ2-7 | TRBV5-4 | TRBD1 | . | TGTGCCAGCAGCACCCGGGACAGGGCCTACGAGCAGTACTTC | CASSTRDRAYEQYF
TRBJ2-3 | TRBV5-1 | TRBD2 | . | TGCGCCAGCAGCGCTCTAGCGGGAGGGCACACAGATACGCAGTATTTT | CASSALAGGHTDTQYF
TRBJ1-1 | TRBV2 | . | . | TGTGCCAGCAGAGGCCCAGGGGACAACACTGAAGCTTTCTTT | CASRGPGDNTEAFF
TRBJ2-7 | TRBV30 | . | once | TGTGCCTGGAAACCCTCCCCGAGCTCCTACGAGCAGTACTTC | CAWKPSPSSYEQYF
TRBJ2-1 | TRBV2 | TRBD2 | once | TGTGCCAGCAGCCGAAGGACTAGCGGGAGTGGTAGATCCTTCAATGAGCAGTTCTTC | CASSRRTSGSGRSFNEQFF
TRBJ2-1 | TRBV4-2 | TRBD2 | . | TGTGCCAGCAGCCAATCCATAGCCTTACTTGGGGGAGGGGACAATGAGCAGTTCTTC | CASSQSIALLGGGDNEQFF
TRBJ2-7 | TRBV28 | . | . | TGTGCCAGCAGTTTGGGTCTGGCCTACGAGCAGTACTTC | CASSLGLAYEQYF
TRBJ2-7 | TRBV27 | . | . | TGTGCCAGCAGTTTGTCGACCCTCTCCTACGAGCAGTACTTC | CASSLSTLSYEQYF
TRBJ2-7 | TRBV28 | . | few | TGTGCCAGCAGTTTCTCCCCTACGGGAGTAAGGAGTGAGCAGTACTTC | CASSFSPTGVRSEQYF
TRBJ2-5 | TRBV5-1 | TRBD1 | . | TGCGCCAGCAGCAGGGGGCACCAAGAGACCCAGTACTTC | CASSRGHQETQYF
TRBJ2-3 | TRBV7-6 | TRBD2 | once | TGTGCCAGCAGCTTCTCCCTGAGGGCTAGCGGGATGACAGATACGCAGTATTTT | CASSFSLRASGMTDTQYF
TRBJ2-1 | TRBV2 | . | . | TGTGCCAGCAGTGAAGGGGGTAGCAGGGCGGGTTACAATGAGCAGTTCTTC | CASSEGGSRAGYNEQFF
TRBJ2-2 | TRBV20-1 | . | . | TGCAGTGCCCCCCTTTACGGGGAGCTGTTTTTT | CSAPLYGELFF
TRBJ1-2 | TRBV6-1 | . | . | TGTGCCAGCAGTGAAGCGCTCGGAGGGAACTATGGCTACACCTTC | CASSEALGGNYGYTF
TRBJ2-1 | TRBV6-5 | . | . | TGTGCCAGCAGTTATGCAGGGAGTTCCAATGAGCAGTTCTTC | CASSYAGSSNEQFF
TRBJ2-7 | TRBV14 | . | few | TGTGCCAGCAGCCAACAGGGCTTCTCCTACGAGCAGTACTTC | CASSQQGFSYEQYF
TRBJ2-1 | TRBV6-2/TRBV6-3 | TRBD2 | . | TGTGCCAGCAGTTACGAACTAGCGGGAGGGGTTCATGAGCAGTTCTTC | CASSYELAGGVHEQFF
TRBJ2-1 | TRBV7-9 | TRBD2 | . | TGTGCCAGCAGCTTAAACGGGAGGGCCGGGATTTACAATGAGCAGTTCTTC | CASSLNGRAGIYNEQFF
TRBJ2-2 | TRBV4-1 | . | . | TGCGCCAGCAGCCTACGACAGGGACTCGGGGAGCTGTTTTTT | CASSLRQGLGELFF
TRBJ2-1 | TRBV27 | . | once | TGTGCCAGCAGTTTATCGAGTCTTGTCTCCTACAATGAGCAGTTCTTC | CASSLSSLVSYNEQFF
TRBJ2-5 | TRBV5-1 | . | . | TGCGCCAGCAGCCCAACCGGACTTGGGGAGACCCAGTACTTC | CASSPTGLGETQYF
TRBJ1-1 | TRBV28 | . | . | TGTGCCAGCAGGGATGGGACCGGACGGAACACTGAAGCTTTCTTT | CASRDGTGRNTEAFF
TRBJ2-7 | TRBV27 | . | . | TGTGCCAGCAGTCAACGGGGCCTAGCCCCCGACGAGCAGTACTTC | CASSQRGLAPDEQYF
TRBJ2-1 | TRBV28 | TRBD1 | . | TGTGCCACCTCACCGACAGGGGGAGGGAATGAGCAGTTCTTC | CATSPTGGGNEQFF
TRBJ2-6 | TRBV9 | . | . | TGTGCCAGCAGCGCGGGGCTCTCTGGGGCCAACGTCCTGACTTTC | CASSAGLSGANVLTF
TRBJ2-3 | TRBV11-2 | . | . | TGTGCCAGCAGCTTCGTGAGAGATACGCAGTATTTT | CASSFVRDTQYF
TRBJ1-6 | TRBV12-3/TRBV12-4 | . | few | TGTGCCAGCAGTCGGACAGATTCACCCCTCCACTTT | CASSRTDSPLHF
TRBJ2-1 | TRBV19 | TRBD2 | . | TGTGCCAGTAGTCGACTAGCGGGATCCTACAATGAGCAGTTCTTC | CASSRLAGSYNEQFF
TRBJ2-7 | TRBV30 | . | . | TGTGCCTGGAGTGTACGGAGGGGGGTGAGGTCCTACGAGCAGTACTTC | CAWSVRRGVRSYEQYF
TRBJ1-5 | TRBV30 | . | . | TGTGCCTGGAGTCCCACCGGGGCGAGCAATCAGCCCCAGCATTTT | CAWSPTGASNQPQHF
TRBJ1-4 | TRBV14 | TRBD1 | once | TGTGCCAGCAGCCAAAACAGGGGGGACAGCCGAAATGAAAAACTGTTTTTT | CASSQNRGDSRNEKLFF